This T cell receptor (beta chain) was retrieved from a study of cytomegalovirus exposure and HLA in healthy donors. Study-level information: The roughly 120 validation repertoires, a later analysis reported, used the same platform as the 666 first-cohort repertoires.

The protocol was immunoSEQ multiplex PCR, while the TCRdb copy is restricted to in-frame clones and leaves out a portion. The sample holds 160,000 or so clones, approximately 90% seen once. Whole-study findings and limits: In vitro confirmation showed a few CMV-associated chains to be CMV antigen specific. The tendency of first-cohort TCR clusters to co-occur in the roughly 130 validation repertoires emerged from a later analysis.

Turning to this clone: What it binds is not known.

Sequences were obtained from PBMCs. This clonotype originated in a woman aged 25-40 years in good health and CMV-seronegative.

In DNA, the CDR3 is TGCAGCGTTGTCATTCAAAACTACGAGCAGTACTTC. Its protein product is CSVVIQNYEQYF. The rearrangement joins TRBV29-1 to TRBJ2-7, with D unresolved. Germline assignment: CDR1 SQVTM and CDR2 ANQGSEA. This CDR3 spans 12 amino acids. Between the trimmed V and J ends, which lost 4 bases and 3 bases, there was a span of 10 bases.